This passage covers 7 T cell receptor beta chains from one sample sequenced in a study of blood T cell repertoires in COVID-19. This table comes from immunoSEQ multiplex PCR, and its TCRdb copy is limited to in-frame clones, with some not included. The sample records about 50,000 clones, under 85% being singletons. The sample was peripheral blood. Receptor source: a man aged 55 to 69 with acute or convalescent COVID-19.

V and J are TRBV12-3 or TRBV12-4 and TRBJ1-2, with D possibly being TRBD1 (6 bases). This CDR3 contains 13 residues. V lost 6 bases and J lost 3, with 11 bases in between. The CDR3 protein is CASSPYRDYGYTF. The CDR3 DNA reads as TGTGCCAGCAGCCCCTACAGGGACTATGGCTACACCTTC.

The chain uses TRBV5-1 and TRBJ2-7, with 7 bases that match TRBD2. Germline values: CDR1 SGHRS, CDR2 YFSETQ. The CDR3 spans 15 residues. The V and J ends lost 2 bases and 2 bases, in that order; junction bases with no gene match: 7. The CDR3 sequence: CASSFNAGTTYEQYF. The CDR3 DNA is TGCGCCAGCAGCTTTAACGCCGGGACTACCTACGAGCAGTACTTC.

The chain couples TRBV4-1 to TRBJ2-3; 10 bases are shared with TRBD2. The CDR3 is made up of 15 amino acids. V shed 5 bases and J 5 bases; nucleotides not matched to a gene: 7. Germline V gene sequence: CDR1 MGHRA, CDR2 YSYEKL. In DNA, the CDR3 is TGCGCCAGCAGCGTAAGCGGGGGGGCCGGAGATACGCAGTATTTT. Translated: CASSVSGGAGDTQYF.

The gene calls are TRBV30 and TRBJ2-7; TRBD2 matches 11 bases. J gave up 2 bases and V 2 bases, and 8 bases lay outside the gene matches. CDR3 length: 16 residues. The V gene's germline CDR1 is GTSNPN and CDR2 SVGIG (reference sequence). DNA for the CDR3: TGTGCCTGGAGTTTGAGACTAGCGGGGTTCACCTACGAGCAGTACTTC. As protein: CAWSLRLAGFTYEQYF.

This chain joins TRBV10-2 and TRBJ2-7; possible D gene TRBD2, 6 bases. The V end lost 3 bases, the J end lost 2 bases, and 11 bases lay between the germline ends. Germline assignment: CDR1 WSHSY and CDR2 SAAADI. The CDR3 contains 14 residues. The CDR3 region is CASSDSSVAYEQYF. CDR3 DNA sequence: TGCGCCAGCAGTGATTCTAGCGTCGCCTACGAGCAGTACTTC.

This CDR3 is CASTHRGGSGETQYF. The CDR3 coding sequence is TGTGCCAGCACCCATCGTGGTGGGTCGGGAGAGACCCAGTACTTC. V is TRBV7-2 and J is TRBJ2-5; D call uncertain. Trimming shortened V by 7 bases and J by 4 bases, and 19 bases separated the two germline ends. The CDR3 has 15 residues. Germline V gene sequence: CDR1 SGHTA, CDR2 FQGNSA.

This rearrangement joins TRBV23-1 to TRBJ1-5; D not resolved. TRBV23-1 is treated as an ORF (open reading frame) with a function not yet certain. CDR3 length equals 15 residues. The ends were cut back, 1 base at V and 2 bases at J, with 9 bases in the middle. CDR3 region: CASSQLLRGNQPQHF. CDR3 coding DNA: TGCGCCAGCAGTCAATTGTTGAGGGGCAATCAGCCCCAGCATTTT.